The 32 T cell receptor beta chains given below trace back to one sample, sequenced in a study of regulatory T cells in long-lasting Graves disease. iRepertoire HTBI primers and Arm-PCR of CDR3 regions built TCR beta libraries. Via MiXCR, TCRdb re-called the multiplex PCR reads, giving one row per CDR3 protein. The sample holds approximately 350,000 distinct CDR3 sequences, 16% seen once. Time point meaning: newly diagnosed GD, antithyroid drugs for less than 3 months. The TCR library was made from RNA extracted from PBMCs. These data were also filed under a second study, of T cells in Graves' hyperthyroidism and ophthalmopathy.

Sequenced here: peripheral blood mononuclear cells (PBMCs), sampled at new diagnosis, from a patient treated with antithyroid drugs. These receptors were taken from a man aged 40-49 years with Graves disease.

This clonotype has ten or more counts. The chain couples TRBV20-1 to TRBJ1-3, with TRBD1 matching over 8 bases. The CDR3 is 16 residues long. The J segment lost 1 base and the V segment lost 0 bases, leaving 5 bases of the junction unmatched. The germline V gene has CDR1 DFQATT and CDR2 SNEGSKA (reference sequence). In DNA form, the CDR3 reads TGCAGTGCTAGAGATAGGACAGGGCGGTCTGGAAACACCATATATTTT. Translation gives CSARDRTGRSGNTIYF.

This clonotype was observed a few times. This chain joins TRBV12-3 or TRBV12-4 and TRBJ2-3; possibly TRBD1 for D (6 bases). The CDR3 has 16 residues. V was pared by 6 bases and J by 1 base, with 17 bases between. The DNA of the CDR3 is TGTGCCAGCAGACACTTACAGGGAAGGGGCACAGATACGCAGTATTTT. It is translated as CASRHLQGRGTDTQYF.

This clonotype was seen more than once but under ten times. This chain uses TRBV4-2 with TRBJ1-5; a weak D match, TRBD1 (6 bases). The length of the CDR3 is 17 residues. V was cut by 0 bases and J by 4 bases, with 16 bases left in between. Looked up from germline, CDR1 is LGHNA and CDR2 is YNFKEQ. CDR3 DNA: TGTGCCAGCAGCCAAGACAAGTTAAGGGGGAGGAATCAGCCCCAGCATTTT. Translation: CASSQDKLRGRNQPQHF.

This clonotype was detected ten times or more. The chain links TRBV28 to TRBJ2-2, with TRBD1 matching 12 bases. CDR1 MDHEN and CDR2 SYDVKM come from the germline V gene. This CDR3 contains 16 residues. After removal of 8 bases from V and 7 bases from J, the junction contained 11 bases not matched to a gene. CDR3 amino acids: CASGISGTGGIGELFF. The CDR3 DNA sequence: TGTGCCAGCGGGATATCCGGGACAGGGGGCATCGGGGAGCTGTTTTTT. Filled out from reference TRBV28 and TRBJ2-2, the complete variable domain reads DVKVTQSSRYLVKRTGEKVFLECVQDMDHENMFWYRQDPGLGLRLIYFSYDVKMKEKGDIPEGYSVSREKKERFSLILESASTNQTSMYLCASGISGTGGIGELFFGEGSRLTVL.

This clonotype was recorded at least ten times. This chain's CDR3 is CATSGGNQPQHF. For the CDR3, the DNA is TGTGCCACCTCGGGGGGCAATCAGCCCCAGCATTTT. The chain employs TRBV24-1 and TRBJ1-5; D is perhaps TRBD1 (5 bases). This CDR3 has 12 amino acids. Germline V gene sequence: CDR1 KGHDR, CDR2 SFDVKD. Trimming cost V 9 bases and J 2 bases, with 7 bases left between them.

In this sample, this clonotype turned up many times. The chain carries TRBV3-1 and TRBJ2-7; 10 positions agree with TRBD1. With 4 bases clipped from V and 3 bases from J, the junction kept 6 bases outside the gene matches. The CDR3 contains 15 residues. Per germline, CDR1 LGHDT and CDR2 YNNKEL (reference sequence). CDR3 in amino acids: CASSLPGQGIYEQYF. Written as DNA, the CDR3 is TGTGCCAGCAGCCTACCGGGACAGGGGATCTACGAGCAGTACTTC.

A word on this clonotype: A much larger clone differs from this one at a single base, so this may be a read error. The V gene is TRBV27, the J gene TRBJ2-7; D gene unclear. Deletions cut 8 bases from V and 2 bases from J, with 13 bases between. Germline V lookup: CDR1 MNHEY, CDR2 SMNVEV (reference sequence). CDR3 size: 13 residues. CDR3 DNA sequence: TGTGCCAGCGGTCCGTGGACCACCTACGAGCAGTACTTC. Protein product: CASGPWTTYEQYF.

This clonotype appeared many times. V and J are TRBV4-3 and TRBJ1-4, with TRBD1 matching 9 bases. The CDR3 loop spans 15 amino acids. V lost 0 bases and J lost 8; bases outside the gene matches: 4. From germline, CDR1 is LGHNA and CDR2 YSLEER. The CDR3 protein is CASSQEGTGHEKLFF. The DNA of the CDR3 is TGCGCCAGCAGCCAAGAAGGGACAGGGCACGAAAAACTGTTTTTT.

The chain combines TRBV7-9 with TRBJ2-7; D remains ambiguous. Germline V CDR1 and CDR2: SEHNR, FQNEAQ (reference sequence). V was trimmed by 2 bases and J by 3 bases, leaving 11 bases between them. The CDR3 has 14 amino acids. In DNA form, the CDR3 reads TGTGCCAGCAGCTTATTCCCCGGTAACTACGAGCAGTACTTC. As protein: CASSLFPGNYEQYF.

This clonotype has a handful of counts. The gene calls are TRBV25-1 and TRBJ1-2, with TRBD1 identical over 7 bases. The CDR3 consists of 13 residues. Germline V gene lookup returns CDR1 MGHDK and CDR2 SYGVNS. The J segment lost 7 bases and the V segment lost 4 bases, leaving 6 bases of the junction unmatched. The CDR3 nucleotides are TGTGCCAGCAGTGGACCTAACAGGGGTGGCTACACCTTC. Translating gives CASSGPNRGGYTF.

This clonotype was seen just once. The V and J genes are TRBV6-1 and TRBJ2-3, with D tentatively TRBD1 or TRBD2 (5 bases each). Trimming took 1 base from V and 6 from J, leaving 8 bases between them. The CDR3 covers 13 residues. CDR1 is MNHNS and CDR2 is SASEGT in the germline V gene. This CDR3 is CASSEVGEDTQYF. CDR3 nucleotide sequence: TGTGCCAGCAGTGAAGTGGGGGAGGATACGCAGTATTTT.

V is TRBV2 and J is TRBJ1-5; the D gene is possibly TRBD1 (5 bases). The CDR3 extends over 16 amino acids. Trimming took off 7 bases at V and 6 bases at J, with 22 bases between the two ends. The germline V gene has CDR1 SNHLY and CDR2 FYNNEI. The CDR3 sequence: CASNPGRGGEGQPQHF. The CDR3 DNA reads TGTGCCAGCAACCCGGGGCGGGGGGGAGAGGGTCAGCCCCAGCATTTT. Looking up the rest from reference TRBV2 and TRBJ1-5 gives the full variable domain: EPEVTQTPSHQVTQMGQEVILRCVPISNHLYFYWYRQILGQKVEFLVSFYNNEISEKSEIFDDQFSVERPDGSNFTLKIRSTKLEDSAMYFCASNPGRGGEGQPQHFGDGTRLSIL.

This clonotype has a count of ten or more. V gene TRBV12-3 or TRBV12-4 combines with J gene TRBJ2-5, with 7 bases aligning to TRBD2. This CDR3 contains 15 residues. The V gene end was trimmed by 6 bases and the J gene end by 2 bases; junction bases not matched to a gene: 9. The CDR3: CASRGGSTIQETQYF. The DNA of the CDR3 is TGTGCCAGCAGGGGGGGGTCGACCATACAAGAGACCCAGTACTTC.

There are many counts of this clonotype. This sequence joins TRBV7-9 and TRBJ2-7; D not certain. The germline CDR1 and CDR2 sequences are SEHNR and FQNEAQ (reference sequence). CDR3 length: 11 amino acids. The V gene lost 5 bases and the J gene lost 3 bases, with 5 bases spanning the gap. CDR3 residues: CASSRYYEQYF. Here the CDR3 DNA reads TGTGCCAGCAGCCGTTACTACGAGCAGTACTTC.

This clonotype was seen more than once but under ten times. The V call is TRBV9, the J call TRBJ2-1; a weak D match, TRBD2 (5 bases). The CDR3 spans 14 residues. Germline V gives CDR1 SGDLS, CDR2 YYNGEE. Trimming removed 0 bases from V and 8 bases from J, with 12 bases in between. CDR3 DNA sequence: TGTGCCAGCAGCGTAGGCCGTGGACTGGATGAGCAGTTCTTC. Translation gives CASSVGRGLDEQFF.

The chain links TRBV5-4 to TRBJ1-2; 7 bases agree with TRBD1. Germline values: CDR1 SGHNT, CDR2 YYREEE (reference sequence). The ends lost 5 bases at V and 4 bases at J; junction bases unmatched: 5. This CDR3 contains 13 residues. CDR3 sequence: CASRPGGTYGYTF. CDR3 coding DNA: TGTGCCAGCAGGCCAGGGGGGACCTATGGCTACACCTTC.

This clonotype was observed at least ten times. The CDR3 sequence is CASSLTGTENEKLFF. The CDR3, as DNA: TGCGCCAGCAGCTTGACCGGGACAGAGAATGAAAAACTGTTTTTT. The V gene is TRBV5-1, the J gene TRBJ1-4; the match to TRBD1 covers 7 bases. From germline, CDR1 is SGHRS and CDR2 YFSETQ. J gave up 5 bases and V 1 base, and 5 bases lay outside the gene matches. CDR3 length: 15 residues.

This clonotype was observed many times. The chain recombines TRBV18 with TRBJ2-5; D may match TRBD1 or TRBD2 (5 bases each). The V and J ends lost 6 bases and 9 bases respectively, with 20 bases between them. CDR1 KGHSH and CDR2 LQKENI come from the germline V gene. The CDR3 contains 14 residues. CDR3 protein: CASSPSSQVGAQYF. The CDR3 coding sequence is TGTGCCAGCTCCCCAAGTTCACAGGTCGGGGCCCAGTACTTC.

The sample holds many counts of this clonotype. The V gene is TRBV20-1, the J gene TRBJ2-1, with 9 bases matching TRBD1. V shed 4 bases and J 8 bases; nucleotides not matched to a gene: 15. Looked up from germline, CDR1 is DFQATT and CDR2 is SNEGSKA (reference sequence). This CDR3 spans 16 amino acids. This CDR3 is CSAIKIGTGTMDEQFF. The CDR3 DNA sequence: TGCAGTGCTATAAAAATCGGGACAGGGACAATGGATGAGCAGTTCTTC.

This clonotype was seen many times. V is TRBV2 and J is TRBJ2-7; D gene unclear. The CDR3 is made up of 14 amino acids. In germline, CDR1 is SNHLY, CDR2 FYNNEI. The V end was cut by 4 bases, the J end by 1 base, with 11 bases between. The CDR3 is CASSVRFPSYEQYF. CDR3 in DNA: TGTGCCAGCAGTGTACGCTTTCCGTCCTACGAGCAGTACTTC.

This clonotype came up a few times. V gene TRBV6-1 combines with J gene TRBJ2-2; D remains ambiguous. The CDR3 sequence is 14 residues long. V shed 0 bases and J shed 4 bases, with 6 bases lying between them. Germline-derived CDR1 and CDR2 are MNHNS and SASEGT. This chain's CDR3 is CASSEAVGTGELFF. The CDR3 coding sequence is TGTGCCAGCAGTGAAGCCGTAGGCACCGGGGAGCTGTTTTTT.

This clonotype has a count of ten or more. This chain joins TRBV7-9 and TRBJ2-7; 8 positions agree with TRBD1. V lost 4 bases to trimming and J lost 3 bases; unmatched junction nucleotides: 8. This CDR3 is 15 amino acids long. Germline CDR1 SEHNR, CDR2 FQNEAQ (reference sequence). The CDR3 DNA reads as TGTGCCAGCAGCTCCCGAGCAGGGGGCTTCTACGAGCAGTACTTC. This gives the protein CASSSRAGGFYEQYF.

The sample holds many counts of this clonotype. The chain has TRBV20-1 and TRBJ2-2; 7 bases are shared with TRBD2. V dropped 3 bases and J dropped 1; count of bases not matched to a gene: 11. The germline V gene encodes CDR1 DFQATT and CDR2 SNEGSKA (reference sequence). The CDR3 has 17 amino acids. The CDR3 is CSASSVLAGWNTGELFF. Written as DNA, the CDR3 is TGCAGTGCTAGTAGTGTTTTAGCGGGCTGGAACACCGGGGAGCTGTTTTTT.

V gene TRBV14 combines with J gene TRBJ2-7; D not certain. CDR1 SGHDN and CDR2 FVKESK come from the germline V gene. Trimming removed 4 bases at V and 7 bases at J, with 8 bases between. This CDR3 contains 11 residues. CDR3 bases: TGTGCCAGCAGCCCGCGGCTGGAGCAGTACTTC. Translation: CASSPRLEQYF. Together with reference TRBV14 and TRBJ2-7, the CDR3 gives the full variable domain: EAGVTQFPSHSVIEKGQTVTLRCDPISGHDNLYWYRRVMGKEIKFLLHFVKESKQDESGMPNNRFLAERTGGTYSTLKVQPAELEDSGVYFCASSPRLEQYFGPGTRLTVT.

This clonotype was counted ten times or more. This chain uses TRBV7-8 with TRBJ2-5; 11 bases are a match to TRBD1. This CDR3 is built from 15 residues. The J segment lost 5 bases and the V segment lost 7 bases, leaving 9 bases of the junction unmatched. Germline V gene sequence: CDR1 SGHVS, CDR2 FQNEAQ. In nucleotides, the CDR3 is TGTGCCAGCACCGGTGGACAGGGGGCCTGGGAGACCCAGTACTTC. Residues: CASTGGQGAWETQYF.

Remarks on this clonotype: At one end, the junction sequence differs from germline, possibly due to a read error. The chain couples TRBV20-1 to TRBJ1-4; D is ambiguous. Per the germline V gene, CDR1 is DFQATT and CDR2 is SNEGSKA (reference sequence). The CDR3 extends over 15 amino acids. For the CDR3, the DNA is TGCAGTACTAGAGATCCGGAAACTTCTAATGAAAAACTGTTTTTT. Translating gives CSTRDPETSNEKLFF.

This clonotype was counted many times. The chain recombines TRBV20-1 with TRBJ2-3; no definite D call. The V gene's germline CDR1 is DFQATT and CDR2 SNEGSKA (reference sequence). This CDR3 region has 11 residues. V was shortened by 6 bases and J by 0 bases, with 4 bases between the two germline ends. The CDR3 sequence is CSALSTDTQYF. CDR3 nucleotide sequence: TGCAGTGCACTCAGCACAGATACGCAGTATTTT.

This clonotype was seen ten or more times. This chain uses TRBV30 with TRBJ2-3, with 11 bases lining up with TRBD2. The J segment lost 5 bases and the V segment lost 2 bases, leaving 3 bases of the junction unmatched. Per germline, CDR1 GTSNPN and CDR2 SVGIG (reference sequence). The CDR3 has 14 residues. The DNA for the CDR3 is TGTGCCTGGAGTCACACTAGCGGGGGAGATACGCAGTATTTT. It is translated as CAWSHTSGGDTQYF.

This clonotype showed up many times. This sequence joins TRBV7-3 and TRBJ1-1; no clear D gene. With 5 bases removed from V and 4 bases from J, the gap between germline ends came to 17 bases. Germline CDR1 and CDR2: SGHTA and FQGTGA. The CDR3 loop spans 15 amino acids. CDR3: CASSVGGGMGTEAFF. In DNA form, the CDR3 reads TGTGCCAGCAGCGTGGGCGGCGGGATGGGCACTGAAGCTTTCTTT.

This clonotype was observed a few times. The chain combines TRBV10-3 with TRBJ2-2; D call uncertain. Trimming cost V 7 bases and J 6 bases, with 3 bases left between them. The V gene's germline CDR1 is ENHRY and CDR2 SYGVKD. The CDR3 has 10 residues. The CDR3 coding sequence is TGTGCCATCAAAGCCGGGGAGCTGTTTTTT. Amino acid sequence: CAIKAGELFF.

CDR3 DNA: TGCAGCGTGGGACTAGGTACAGATACGCAGTATTTT. Amino acids: CSVGLGTDTQYF. The rearrangement links TRBV29-1 to TRBJ2-3; 8 bases fit TRBD2. Germline V gives CDR1 SQVTM, CDR2 ANQGSEA. The CDR3 sequence is 12 residues long. V lost 6 bases and J lost 3; bases outside the gene matches: 2.

This clonotype was counted a few times. This sequence joins TRBV6-4 and TRBJ2-3; D ambiguous. CDR1 is MRHNA, CDR2 SNTAGT, per germline. Trimming shortened V by 5 bases and J by 6 bases, and 12 bases separated the two germline ends. CDR3 size: 13 residues. CDR3 sequence reads: CASSPELGDTQYF. As DNA, the CDR3 is TGTGCCAGCAGTCCCGAACTGGGCGATACGCAGTATTTT.